This TCR beta chain was identified in a study of blood T cell repertoires in COVID-19 (dated by TCRdb to 2020 to 2022). Describing the broader study: Samples covering the acute and convalescent phases of COVID-19 were provided by collaborators in the United States, Italy and Spain. The material from the prospective study consisted of cDNA or gDNA derived from T cells, B-cell-depleted T cells, or PBMCs. Subjects who had been exposed to COVID-19, were actively infected with it, or had recovered from it provided the deeply sampled blood TCRbeta repertoires that made up the dataset. The repertoires were released in a freely available public database meant as a resource for research on the immune response to SARS-CoV-2. The samples were drawn from the first 160 participants of the ongoing ImmuneRACE study and from some 1,300 subjects provided by 6 global collaborators. The sample metadata nearly always contained a de-identified subject ID, COVID-19 status, age in years and sex. Where available, HLA class I and class II types were taken from metadata supplied by the sample provider and were not determined by assay-based typing.

Study-wide findings and limitations: The amount of clinical and demographic metadata varied by source and participant and was provided uncurated.

TCRbeta CDR3 regions were amplified from genomic DNA by means of the immunoSEQ Assay, a bias-controlled multiplex PCR. The study's processing was this. Nucleated cell counts per sample were estimated from amplification of reference gene primers within the assay. Sequence reads were collapsed and filtered to measure the absolute abundance of every unique TCRbeta CDR3 rearrangement. For each sample, productive Simpson clonality was calculated by taking the square root of Simpson's diversity index across productive rearrangements. TCRdb carries this immuneACCESS record with in-frame sequences only. Its versions omit some clonotypes, under half of them owing to an unresolved V gene in the studies checked, with the rest unexplained. For V, J and clone size, that table is used; D and trimming come from the DNA. The table for this sample lists 90,000 to 100,000 clones; over 80% of them were counted only once. Together, the top ten hold 2% of the sample.

Worth noting for this clone: Which antigen it targets is not known. Per-nucleotide qualities are absent, and no much larger clonotype sits a single base away.

The germline ends are 13 bases apart after V is trimmed by 5 bases and J by 3 bases. From the cysteine up to the phenylalanine, the CDR3 has a length of 14 residues. Just CDR3 DNA is preserved here, 42 bases in frame from base 1. CDR1 and CDR2, looked up from the germline V gene, are SGHTA and FQGNSA. Collaborating institutions collected whole blood in K2EDTA tubes following their own protocols. For TCRbeta analysis, collaborators shipped samples in one of three forms: frozen whole blood, isolated PBMCs, or DNA extracted from either of those sample types. This receptor chain uses TRBV7-2 and TRBJ1-1; the D segment cannot be called with confidence. This sequence originates from a man in his 70s with active or convalescent COVID-19. Sequenced material: peripheral blood. The DNA sequence follows: TGTGCCAGCAGCCGGGATTCGTGGTACACTGAAGCTTTCTTT. This encodes CASSRDSWYTEAFF. The full variable domain, with segments outside the CDR3 supplied by the reference TRBV7-2 and TRBJ1-1 proteins, appears as GAGVSQSPSNKVTEKGKDVELRCDPISGHTALYWYRQSLGQGLEFLIYFQGNSAPDKSGLPSDRFSAERTGGSVSTLTIQRTQQEDSAVYLCASSRDSWYTEAFFGQGTRLTVV.